These T cell receptor beta chains were read from a single sample in a study of shared clonotypes between healthy human individuals. The method was immunoSEQ multiplex PCR; TCRdb's version includes in-frame clones alone and lacks a portion of them. The table includes approximately 2.5 million clones, just over 90% detected once. The sequencing sample was made of naive CD4+ T cells sorted from blood. These receptors all stem from a man between 18 and 35 years old in good health. CDR3s include the opening cysteine and the closing phenylalanine or tryptophan. Fields, in order: J gene, clone size, D gene, V gene, CDR3 DNA, CDR3 protein. The D gene is left open where the match is weak. The size of a clone is reported for some rows only, either as once, few or many, or as a class for expanded clones.

TRBJ1-2,NA,TRBD1,TRBV6-5,TGTGCCAGCACCGGACAGGCAGTTTCAGGCTACACCTTC,CASTGQAVSGYTF
TRBJ2-1,NA,NA,TRBV5-1,TGCGCCAGCAGCTTGTCCGGAAGCTCCTACAATGAGCAGTTCTTC,CASSLSGSSYNEQFF
TRBJ2-1,NA,TRBD2,TRBV4-3,TGCGCCAGCAGCCAGAGAAAAGAGTGGCGGGAGGCGGGCTACAATGAGCAGTTCTTC,CASSQRKEWREAGYNEQFF
TRBJ1-4,NA,NA,TRBV10-1,TGCGCCAGCAGTAACAGTCCTAATGAAAAACTGTTTTTT,CASSNSPNEKLFF
TRBJ1-1,NA,NA,TRBV25-1,TGTGCCAGCAGGAGGGAAGGGAGTGTGAACACTGAAGCTTTCTTT,CASRREGSVNTEAFF
TRBJ2-1,NA,NA,TRBV11-2,TGTGCCAGCAGCCCCGGGTCCCCGGGGCTCGATGAGCAGTTCTTC,CASSPGSPGLDEQFF
TRBJ2-2,NA,NA,TRBV18,TGTGCCAGCTCACCAGGAGGGCGGAACACCGGGGAGCTGTTTTTT,CASSPGGRNTGELFF
TRBJ1-5,NA,NA,TRBV15,TGTGCCACCAGCAGAGAAGGGGGTGGGCAGCCCCAGCATTTT,CATSREGGGQPQHF
TRBJ2-7,NA,NA,TRBV6-6,TGTGCCAGCAGAGAAGAATTCTCCTACGAGCAGTACTTC,CASREEFSYEQYF
TRBJ2-3,NA,NA,TRBV29-1,TGCAGCGTTGAAGTCGCGGGGAGAGGTACGCAGTATTTT,CSVEVAGRGTQYF
TRBJ2-1,NA,TRBD2,TRBV10-3,TGTGCCATCAACCCTAGCGGGGGGGCCATGCCCCCCTACAATGAGCAGTTCTTC,CAINPSGGAMPPYNEQFF
TRBJ2-5,once,NA,TRBV4-1,TGCGCCAGCAGCCAAGAGGCCAGGGGAATGTCCAACACTCAAGAGACCCAGTACTTC,CASSQEARGMSNTQETQYF
TRBJ2-5,NA,NA,TRBV29-1,TGCAGCGTTCAAGGGACTCGAGAGACCCAGTACTTC,CSVQGTRETQYF
TRBJ1-3,NA,NA,TRBV30,TGTGCCTGGAGTCCGGACAGCTCTGGAAACACCATATATTTT,CAWSPDSSGNTIYF
TRBJ2-7,NA,TRBD1,TRBV6-5,TGTGCCAGCAAGGCTGGGACAGGGGGCGAGCAGTACTTC,CASKAGTGGEQYF
TRBJ1-2,NA,NA,TRBV6-5,TGTGCCAGCAGTTACTCGAACAGGTTTGGCTACACCTTC,CASSYSNRFGYTF
TRBJ2-5,NA,NA,TRBV2,TGTGCCAGCAGCCCGGGAGGCAGGGGGAGAGAGACCCAGTACTTC,CASSPGGRGRETQYF
TRBJ1-2,NA,NA,TRBV4-2,TGTGCCAGCAGCCAAGATACAGCTGGCTACACCTTC,CASSQDTAGYTF
TRBJ2-3,NA,NA,TRBV7-2,TGTGCCAGCAGCTTAGTGGGCGCGGGTAATACGCAGTATTTT,CASSLVGAGNTQYF
TRBJ2-7,NA,NA,TRBV5-5,TGTGCCAGCAGCCCGTATAGCCAGTACGAGCAGTACTTC,CASSPYSQYEQYF
TRBJ2-7,NA,NA,TRBV7-9,TGTGCCAGCAGCTTAGGAAGGGAGCAGTACTTC,CASSLGREQYF
TRBJ2-2,NA,NA,TRBV25-1,TGTGCCAGCACCCATCAGGGGAGTTCCGGGGAGCTGTTTTTT,CASTHQGSSGELFF
TRBJ1-2,NA,TRBD1,TRBV28,TGTGCCAGCTACCACCCACAGGGGGCGCGCGGCTACACCTTC,CASYHPQGARGYTF
TRBJ2-7,NA,NA,TRBV5-1,TGCGCCAGCAGCTCTTCTAAGCAGGGATCTCACCCATACGAGCAGTACTTC,CASSSSKQGSHPYEQYF
TRBJ2-3,NA,NA,TRBV5-1,TGCGCCAGCAGCTTGGATAGTGGGGGAGGCACAGATACGCAGTATTTT,CASSLDSGGGTDTQYF
TRBJ1-5,NA,TRBD1,TRBV6-7,TGTGCCAGCTTGATCCGCCGGGACAGCAAAAATCAGCCCCAGCATTTT,CASLIRRDSKNQPQHF
TRBJ1-1,NA,NA,TRBV5-1,TGCGCCAGCAGCTTAATGGGTAAAGATGAAGCTTTCTTT,CASSLMGKDEAFF
TRBJ1-1,NA,NA,TRBV9,TGTGCCAGCAGCGGGCACGGGAGTATCAGTGGCACTGAAGCTTTCTTT,CASSGHGSISGTEAFF
TRBJ2-7,NA,TRBD1,TRBV5-8,TGTGCCAGCAGCGAATTAGGGACAGGGACCTACGAGCAGTACTTC,CASSELGTGTYEQYF
TRBJ1-1,few,NA,TRBV29-1,TGCAGCGTTGAAGGAGGACCAGGTGAGGAAGCTTTCTTT,CSVEGGPGEEAFF
TRBJ2-3,NA,NA,TRBV6-4,TGTGCCAGCAGTGTCACAGGGTTGGTCACAGATACGCAGTATTTT,CASSVTGLVTDTQYF
TRBJ2-3,NA,NA,TRBV5-8,TGTGCCAGCAGCTTTGACAGTCATACGCAGTATTTT,CASSFDSHTQYF
TRBJ2-7,NA,NA,TRBV6-5,TGTGCCAGCAGTTACTCTGGCAGGGGAACCTACGAGCAGTACTTC,CASSYSGRGTYEQYF
TRBJ2-7,NA,TRBD1,TRBV5-4,TGTGCCAGCAGCTTCCCCGGACAGGGGAGATACGAGCAGTACTTC,CASSFPGQGRYEQYF
TRBJ2-5,once,TRBD1,TRBV18,TGTGCCAGCTCACCACGGACAGGGACCCCTATTTTGGACTTC,CASSPRTGTPILDF
TRBJ1-1,NA,NA,TRBV7-2,TGTGCCAGCAGCTTAGGTTCGAGGGGCCTCACTGAAGCTTTCTTT,CASSLGSRGLTEAFF
TRBJ2-7,NA,NA,TRBV20-1,TGCAGTGCCCTGAATGTCTACGAGCAGTACTTC,CSALNVYEQYF
TRBJ1-1,NA,NA,TRBV30,TGTGCCTGGCACAGGCGAATGAACACTGAAGCTTTCTTT,CAWHRRMNTEAFF
TRBJ1-2,NA,TRBD1,TRBV5-6,TGTGCCAGCAGCTTGGCGGACAGGGCGGTAAATGGCTACACCTTC,CASSLADRAVNGYTF
TRBJ1-6,few,NA,TRBV25-1,TGTGCCAGCAGCCGGGGAGGGGCCAGGCAAGTTAAATCACCCCTCCACTTT,CASSRGGARQVKSPLHF
TRBJ1-4,NA,NA,TRBV21-1,TGTGCCAGCAGCAAAAACAGTAACGAAAAACTGTTTTTT,CASSKNSNEKLFF
TRBJ2-7,once,NA,TRBV5-1,TGCGCCAGCAGCTTGGACTCGAGATACGAGCAGTACTTC,CASSLDSRYEQYF
TRBJ2-1,NA,NA,TRBV9,TGTGCCAGCAGCGTAGTCCCCCAACCGGGAAATGAGCAGTTCTTC,CASSVVPQPGNEQFF
TRBJ2-2,NA,TRBD2,TRBV7-8,TGTGCCAGCAGCTGGGGGACTAGCGGGATCTCGAGGACCGGGGAGCTGTTTTTT,CASSWGTSGISRTGELFF
TRBJ1-4,NA,NA,TRBV30,TGTGCCTGGAGTCCGACGACAGCCTTTAATGAAAAACTGTTTTTT,CAWSPTTAFNEKLFF
TRBJ2-7,NA,NA,TRBV30,TGTGCCTGGAGTGTGGGGGGGCTGGAAGAGCAGTACTTC,CAWSVGGLEEQYF
TRBJ1-4,NA,TRBD1,TRBV2,TGTGCCAGCACCGCACCGGGACAGGGGTTTGAAAAACTGTTTTTT,CASTAPGQGFEKLFF
TRBJ2-3,NA,TRBD2,TRBV4-1,TGCGCCAGCAGCCCCTCGGGCGGGGGGACAGATACGCAGTATTTT,CASSPSGGGTDTQYF
TRBJ2-2,NA,TRBD1,TRBV5-1,TGCGCCAGCCAAGGACAGGGCCCCACCGGGGAGCTGTTTTTT,CASQGQGPTGELFF
TRBJ2-7,NA,NA,TRBV10-3,TGTGCCATCAGTGAGTCCATGGGGCGCGGCTCCTACGAGCAGTACTTC,CAISESMGRGSYEQYF
TRBJ2-3,NA,NA,TRBV7-9,TGTGCCAGCAGCTTATCGGGGCATACCACAGATACGCAGTATTTT,CASSLSGHTTDTQYF
TRBJ1-1,few,NA,TRBV30,TGTGCCTGGGGGAGACAGAACACTGAAGCTTTCTTT,CAWGRQNTEAFF
TRBJ1-1,NA,NA,TRBV11-2,TGTGCCAGCAGCCCCCGAATGAACACTGAAGCTTTCTTT,CASSPRMNTEAFF
TRBJ2-5,NA,NA,TRBV7-3,TGTGCCAGCAGCAAGACAGGACCCCAAGAGACCCAGTACTTC,CASSKTGPQETQYF
TRBJ1-1,NA,NA,TRBV7-2,TGTGCCAGCAGCTTTAAAGCAGGATCAAACACTGAAGCTTTCTTT,CASSFKAGSNTEAFF
TRBJ2-3,NA,NA,TRBV5-5,TGTGCCAGCAGCTTGGGCGGGGTGGGTACAGATACGCAGTATTTT,CASSLGGVGTDTQYF
TRBJ2-7,NA,TRBD2,TRBV5-1,TGCGCCAGCAGCTCACTAGCGGGGGGCTCCTACGAGCAGTACTTC,CASSSLAGGSYEQYF
TRBJ2-2,NA,TRBD2,TRBV15,TGTGCCACCAGCAGAGGAGGTCTAGCGGGAGGCCTAGCCAACACCGGGGAGCTGTTTTTT,CATSRGGLAGGLANTGELFF